The 27 T cell receptor beta chains in this list originate from one sample, sequenced in a study of blood T cell repertoires in COVID-19. Sequencing used immunoSEQ multiplex PCR; TCRdb keeps in-frame clones, though not all of them. Of under 250,000 clones listed, almost 85% are singletons. The sample taken for sequencing was PBMCs or T cells enriched from blood (not recorded which). These receptor sequences come from a woman aged 45-60 years with acute COVID-19.

The chain recombines TRBV10-3 with TRBJ2-4; TRBD2 agrees at 12 bases. The CDR3 covers 17 residues. The V and J ends lost 0 bases and 5 bases, in that order; junction bases with no gene match: 5. Germline-derived CDR1 and CDR2 are ENHRY and SYGVKD. The DNA for the CDR3 is TGTGCCATCAGTGAGTCGGGAACTAGCGGGGGGCAAAACATTCAGTACTTC. Protein: CAISESGTSGGQNIQYF.

The chain carries TRBV4-1 and TRBJ1-1; D is uncertain. Trimming shortened V by 0 bases and J by 1 base, and 6 bases separated the two germline ends. Germline CDR1 is MGHRA and CDR2 is YSYEKL. The length of the CDR3 is 14 residues. The CDR3: CASSQDGWNTEAFF. DNA of the CDR3: TGCGCCAGCAGCCAAGACGGGTGGAACACTGAAGCTTTCTTT.

This sequence joins TRBV18 and TRBJ2-5; 11 bases agree with TRBD2. The CDR3 spans 17 residues. Germline assignment: CDR1 KGHSH and CDR2 LQKENI. The J segment lost 5 bases and the V segment lost 4 bases, leaving 12 bases of the junction unmatched. The CDR3 protein is CASSLRLAGTTGETQYF. The CDR3 DNA reads as TGTGCCAGCTCACTTAGACTAGCGGGAACCACCGGGGAGACCCAGTACTTC.

The chain is built from TRBV5-1 and TRBJ2-7; 11 nucleotides align to TRBD1. V lost 4 bases, J lost 7 bases, and 7 bases stayed unmatched. The CDR3 totals 14 residues. Germline-derived CDR1 and CDR2 are SGHRS and YFSETQ. As DNA, the CDR3 is TGCGCCAGCAGCCCTGGACAGGGGGCGCAGGAGCAGTACTTC. It is translated as CASSPGQGAQEQYF.

The CDR3 region is CAWSEGAHSNQPQHF. In DNA form, the CDR3 reads TGTGCCTGGAGTGAAGGAGCGCATAGCAATCAGCCCCAGCATTTT. V is TRBV30 and J is TRBJ1-5, with unresolved D. The CDR3 contains 15 residues. V was pared by 1 base and J by 0 bases, with 10 bases between. Germline V gives CDR1 GTSNPN, CDR2 SVGIG (reference sequence). The full variable domain, rest sourced from reference TRBV30 and TRBJ1-5, is SQTIHQWPATLVQPVGSPLSLECTVEGTSNPNLYWYRQAAGRGLQLLFYSVGIGQISSEVPQNLSASRPQDRQFILSSKKLLLSDSGFYLCAWSEGAHSNQPQHFGDGTRLSIL.

Here the CDR3 DNA reads TGTGCCAGCAGTTACTCGACGGCAGGGTCTTACAATGAGCAGTTCTTC. Amino acid sequence: CASSYSTAGSYNEQFF. V is TRBV6-2 or TRBV6-3 and J is TRBJ2-1; D possibly corresponds to TRBD1 (5 bases). The V end was cut by 0 bases, the J end by 4 bases, with 13 bases between. Germline V gene sequence: CDR1 MNHEY, CDR2 SVGEGT. This CDR3 has 16 residues.

This clone was observed a single time. The chain is built from TRBV5-1 and TRBJ2-7; the D is unclear. V was pared by 1 base and J by 0 bases, with 5 bases between. The length of the CDR3 is 13 residues. Germline V lookup: CDR1 SGHRS, CDR2 YFSETQ. CDR3 region: CASSLQDSYEQYF. The CDR3 DNA follows: TGCGCCAGCAGCTTGCAGGACTCCTACGAGCAGTACTTC.

Only one count was recorded for this clone. The CDR3 sequence is CSAIPRVRSYNEQFF. In DNA, the CDR3 is TGCAGCGCTATTCCCCGGGTTCGCTCCTACAATGAGCAGTTCTTC. The chain links TRBV29-1 to TRBJ2-1; D is undetermined. V shed 7 bases and J shed 0 bases, with 16 bases lying between them. The CDR3 contains 15 residues. Germline V CDR1 and CDR2: SQVTM, ANQGSEA.

The chain couples TRBV27 to TRBJ1-1; D gene ambiguous. Germline-derived CDR1 and CDR2 are MNHEY and SMNVEV (reference sequence). The CDR3 totals 13 residues. V was trimmed by 3 bases and J by 3 bases, leaving 8 bases between them. CDR3 DNA: TGTGCCAGCAGTTTCTCGCGGGACACTGAAGCTTTCTTT. It translates to CASSFSRDTEAFF.

The chain employs TRBV5-1 and TRBJ1-1, with 7 bases matching TRBD1. This CDR3 region has 16 residues. CDR1 is SGHRS, CDR2 YFSETQ, per germline. The V segment lost 1 base and the J segment 3 bases; nucleotides outside the gene matches: 9. The CDR3 spells CASSLSTGVIDTEAFF. DNA of the CDR3: TGCGCCAGCAGCTTGAGTACAGGGGTTATTGACACTGAAGCTTTCTTT. The full variable domain, with the rest looked up from reference TRBV5-1 and TRBJ1-1, is KAGVTQTPRYLIKTRGQQVTLSCSPISGHRSVSWYQQTPGQGLQFLFEYFSETQRNKGNFPGRFSGRQFSNSRSEMNVSTLELGDSALYLCASSLSTGVIDTEAFFGQGTRLTVV.

V gene TRBV7-2 combines with J gene TRBJ1-5, with D possibly matching TRBD1 (6 bases). Germline assignment: CDR1 SGHTA and CDR2 FQGNSA. The ends were cut back, 4 bases at V and 5 bases at J, with 12 bases in the middle. The CDR3 is made up of 14 amino acids. The CDR3 protein is CASSSTGLDQPQHF. CDR3 coding DNA: TGTGCCAGCAGCTCAACAGGGTTGGATCAGCCCCAGCATTTT.

This clone came up once. The DNA of the CDR3 is TGTGCCAGCAGCCCCGGGGGCTACGAGCAGTACTTC. Its translation: CASSPGGYEQYF. The J gene is TRBJ2-7, the V gene TRBV5-4, with a possible D match to TRBD2 (6 bases). The ends were cut back, 4 bases at V and 3 bases at J, with 8 bases in the middle. This CDR3 spans 12 amino acids. Germline V gene sequence: CDR1 SGHNT, CDR2 YYREEE (reference sequence).

CDR3 residues: CASSAAGTGGYEQYF. The CDR3 DNA sequence: TGTGCCAGTAGTGCCGCCGGGACAGGGGGCTACGAGCAGTACTTC. The V call is TRBV19, the J call TRBJ2-7; 11 bases fit TRBD1. The germline V gene has CDR1 LNHDA and CDR2 SQIVND (reference sequence). The CDR3 covers 15 residues. With V trimmed by 5 bases and J by 3 bases, 6 bases remained unmatched.

The chain links TRBV12-3 or TRBV12-4 to TRBJ1-2, with D possibly being TRBD1 (5 bases). Between the trimmed V and J ends, which lost 5 bases and 4 bases, there was a span of 11 bases. This CDR3 spans 13 amino acids. The CDR3 spells CASSTSGGYGYTF. The CDR3 DNA sequence: TGTGCCAGCAGTACATCGGGGGGCTATGGCTACACCTTC.

V usage is TRBV6-5 and J usage is TRBJ2-7; possible D gene TRBD2, 6 bases. The length of the CDR3 is 13 residues. CDR1 and CDR2 (germline): MNHEY, SVGAGI. Between the trimmed V and J ends, which lost 0 bases and 5 bases, there was a span of 8 bases. CDR3 sequence (DNA): TGTGCCAGCAGTTACTCACGGGGGAACGAGCAGTACTTC. Translating it yields CASSYSRGNEQYF.

The rearrangement joins TRBV4-2 to TRBJ2-2; D perhaps matches TRBD2 (5 bases). The CDR3 contains 17 residues. CDR1 and CDR2 from the germline V gene are LGHNA and YNFKEQ. Trimming left V 5 bases short and J 3 bases short, with 19 bases between. CDR3 region: CASSARSRGFDTGELFF. As DNA, the CDR3 is TGTGCCAGCAGCGCGAGATCGCGAGGGTTCGACACCGGGGAGCTGTTTTTT.

This chain links TRBV11-1 with TRBJ2-1; D possibly corresponds to TRBD2 (5 bases). Trimming took 5 bases from V and 3 from J, leaving 14 bases between them. This CDR3 has 15 amino acids. Germline CDR1 SGHAT, CDR2 FQDESV (reference sequence). CDR3 in amino acids: CASSPGLEVYNEQFF. As DNA, the CDR3 is TGTGCCAGCAGCCCCGGACTGGAGGTCTACAATGAGCAGTTCTTC. The full variable domain, its missing parts supplied by reference TRBV11-1 and TRBJ2-1, is EAEVAQSPRYKITEKSQAVAFWCDPISGHATLYWYRQILGQGPELLVQFQDESVVDDSQLPKDRFSAERLKGVDSTLKIQPAELGDSAMYLCASSPGLEVYNEQFFGPGTRLTVL.

V is TRBV7-2 and J is TRBJ2-6, with a tentative D call TRBD1 (6 bases). CDR1 and CDR2 (germline): SGHTA, FQGNSA. This CDR3 spans 14 amino acids. V lost 1 base to trimming and J lost 11 bases, with 12 bases between them. The CDR3 protein is CASSLDGRGDVLTF. The CDR3 DNA reads as TGTGCCAGCAGCTTAGACGGCAGGGGAGACGTCCTGACTTTC.

This chain connects TRBV10-3 to TRBJ1-1; D gene uncertain. The CDR3 contains 14 residues. Trimming stripped 3 bases from V and 1 base from J, with 9 bases between. Germline CDR1 ENHRY, CDR2 SYGVKD. CDR3 sequence (DNA): TGTGCCATCAGTGAACAAAATCGGAACACTGAAGCTTTCTTT. Translating gives CAISEQNRNTEAFF.

The rearrangement links TRBV6-2 or TRBV6-3 to TRBJ1-2, with D uncertain. The CDR3 has 13 amino acids. The V end lost 6 bases, the J end lost 1 base, and 9 bases lay between the germline ends. CDR1 and CDR2 from the germline V gene are MNHEY and SVGEGT. The CDR3 sequence: CASSRAGNYGYTF. The DNA for the CDR3 is TGTGCCAGCAGCCGGGCGGGTAACTATGGCTACACCTTC.

The CDR3 spells CASSVAGGAGNTIYF. The CDR3 DNA reads TGTGCCAGCAGCGTTGCGGGCGGGGCTGGAAACACCATATATTTT. The chain employs TRBV9 and TRBJ1-3; D gene unclear. This CDR3 has 15 amino acids. V was clipped by 2 bases and J by 2 bases, with 11 bases between them. Germline V gives CDR1 SGDLS, CDR2 YYNGEE.

This chain joins TRBV19 and TRBJ1-4; 8 bases agree with TRBD1. Germline CDR1 LNHDA, CDR2 SQIVND (reference sequence). After removal of 5 bases from V and 0 bases from J, the junction contained 14 bases not matched to a gene. The CDR3 loop spans 19 amino acids. The CDR3, as DNA: TGTGCCAGTAGTCCGCAGGGGGCGTTGCTTTCTACAACTAATGAAAAACTGTTTTTT. Translation: CASSPQGALLSTTNEKLFF.

V and J are TRBV27 and TRBJ1-1; D is unresolved. Germline-derived CDR1 and CDR2 are MNHEY and SMNVEV (reference sequence). V dropped 8 bases and J dropped 0 bases, with 13 bases sitting between them. The CDR3 extends over 14 amino acids. The CDR3 spells CASGPLSLNTEAFF. In DNA, the CDR3 is TGTGCCAGCGGTCCACTGAGTTTGAACACTGAAGCTTTCTTT.

The rearrangement links TRBV9 to TRBJ2-3; 7 bases fit TRBD2. There are 15 residues in the CDR3. Germline values: CDR1 SGDLS, CDR2 YYNGEE. V dropped 2 bases and J dropped 6; count of bases not matched to a gene: 9. The CDR3 region has the DNA TGTGCCAGCAGCGTTGCGGGGGATAGTTTGGATACGCAGTATTTT. Residues: CASSVAGDSLDTQYF.

The J gene is TRBJ1-4, the V gene TRBV19, with a tentative D call TRBD1 (5 bases). Germline V gene lookup returns CDR1 LNHDA and CDR2 SQIVND (reference sequence). There are 13 residues in the CDR3. Trimming removed 6 bases at V and 2 bases at J, with 7 bases between. CDR3 region: CASRGHTNEKLFF. In nucleotides, the CDR3 is TGTGCCAGTAGGGGGCACACTAATGAAAAACTGTTTTTT.

This clone came up a few times. V gene TRBV11-2 combines with J gene TRBJ1-6; 8 positions agree with TRBD1. V lost 5 bases, J lost 7 bases, and 10 bases stayed unmatched. The CDR3 totals 16 residues. Germline CDR1 and CDR2: SGHAT and FQNNGV. This CDR3 reads CASSPITGGKNSPLHF. CDR3 bases: TGTGCCAGCAGCCCAATAACAGGGGGAAAGAATTCACCCCTCCACTTT.

This clone was recorded once. The CDR3 reads CATSEGGGRSNQPQHF. For the CDR3, the DNA is TGTGCCACCAGTGAAGGGGGCGGACGAAGCAATCAGCCCCAGCATTTT. The V call is TRBV24-1, the J call TRBJ1-5; TRBD1 aligns across 7 bases. After removal of 4 bases from V and 1 base from J, the junction contained 6 bases not matched to a gene. The CDR3 runs 16 residues. The germline CDR1 and CDR2 sequences are KGHDR and SFDVKD.